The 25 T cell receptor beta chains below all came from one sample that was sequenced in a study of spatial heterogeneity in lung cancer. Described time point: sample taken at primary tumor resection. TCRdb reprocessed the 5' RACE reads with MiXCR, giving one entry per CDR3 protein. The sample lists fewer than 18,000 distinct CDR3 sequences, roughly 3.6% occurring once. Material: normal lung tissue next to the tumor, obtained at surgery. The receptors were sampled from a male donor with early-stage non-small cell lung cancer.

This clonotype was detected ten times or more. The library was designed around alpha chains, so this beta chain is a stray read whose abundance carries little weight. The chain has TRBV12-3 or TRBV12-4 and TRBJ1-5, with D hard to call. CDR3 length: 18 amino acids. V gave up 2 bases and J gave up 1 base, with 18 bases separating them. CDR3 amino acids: CASSLLEASTGSNQPQHF. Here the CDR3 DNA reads TGTGCCAGCAGTTTATTGGAGGCTTCAACGGGGAGCAATCAGCCCCAGCATTTT.

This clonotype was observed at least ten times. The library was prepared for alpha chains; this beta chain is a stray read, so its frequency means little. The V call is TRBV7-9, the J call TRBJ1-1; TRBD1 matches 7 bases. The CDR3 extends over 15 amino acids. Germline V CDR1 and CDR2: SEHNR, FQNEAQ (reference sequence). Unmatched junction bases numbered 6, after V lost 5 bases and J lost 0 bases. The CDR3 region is CASSDWDRLNTEAFF. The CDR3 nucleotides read TGTGCCAGCAGCGACTGGGACAGATTGAACACTGAAGCTTTCTTT.

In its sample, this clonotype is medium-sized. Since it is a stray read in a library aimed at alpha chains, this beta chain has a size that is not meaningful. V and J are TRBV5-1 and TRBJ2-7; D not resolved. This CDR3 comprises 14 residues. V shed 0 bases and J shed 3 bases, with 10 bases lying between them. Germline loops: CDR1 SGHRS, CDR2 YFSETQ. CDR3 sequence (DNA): TGCGCCAGCAGCTTGGACGGAAGTTACTACGAGCAGTACTTC. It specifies CASSLDGSYYEQYF.

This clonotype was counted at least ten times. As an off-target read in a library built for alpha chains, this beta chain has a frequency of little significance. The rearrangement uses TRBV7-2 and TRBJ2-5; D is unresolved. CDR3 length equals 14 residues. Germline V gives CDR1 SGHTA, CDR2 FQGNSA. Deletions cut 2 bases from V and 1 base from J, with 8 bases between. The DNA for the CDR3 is TGTGCCAGCAGCTTACTCGGTTTCCAAGAGACCCAGTACTTC. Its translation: CASSLLGFQETQYF.

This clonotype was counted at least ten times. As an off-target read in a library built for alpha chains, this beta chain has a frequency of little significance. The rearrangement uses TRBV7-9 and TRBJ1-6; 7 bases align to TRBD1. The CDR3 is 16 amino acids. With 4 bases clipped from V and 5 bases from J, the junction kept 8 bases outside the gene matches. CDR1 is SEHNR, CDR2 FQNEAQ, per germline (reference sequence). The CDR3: CASSSEWTGDNSPLHF. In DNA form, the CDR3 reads TGTGCCAGCAGCTCAGAGTGGACAGGCGATAATTCACCCCTCCACTTT.

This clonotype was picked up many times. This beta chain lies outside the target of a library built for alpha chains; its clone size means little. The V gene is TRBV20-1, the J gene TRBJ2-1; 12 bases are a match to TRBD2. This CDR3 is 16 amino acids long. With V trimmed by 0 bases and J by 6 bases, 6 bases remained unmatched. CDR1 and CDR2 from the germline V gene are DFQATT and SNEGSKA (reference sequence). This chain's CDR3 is CSAREPSSGRGNEQFF. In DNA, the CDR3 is TGCAGTGCTAGAGAGCCGTCTAGCGGGAGGGGCAATGAGCAGTTCTTC.

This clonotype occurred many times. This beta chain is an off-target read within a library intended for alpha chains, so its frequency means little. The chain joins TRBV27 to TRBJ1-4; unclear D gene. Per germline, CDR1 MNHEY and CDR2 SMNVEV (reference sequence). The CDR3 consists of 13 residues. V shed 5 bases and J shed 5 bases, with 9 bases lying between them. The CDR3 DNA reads TGTGCCAGCAGTGCCTACGTAAATGAAAAACTGTTTTTT. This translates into CASSAYVNEKLFF. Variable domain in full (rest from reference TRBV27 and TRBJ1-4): EAQVTQNPRYLITVTGKKLTVTCSQNMNHEYMSWYRQDPGLGLRQIYYSMNVEVTDKGDVPEGYKVSRKEKRNFPLILESPSPNQTSLYFCASSAYVNEKLFFGSGTQLSVL.

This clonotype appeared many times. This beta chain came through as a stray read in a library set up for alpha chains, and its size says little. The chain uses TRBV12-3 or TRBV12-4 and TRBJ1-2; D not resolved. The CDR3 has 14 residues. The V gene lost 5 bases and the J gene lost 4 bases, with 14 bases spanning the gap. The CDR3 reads CASSIDTEIYGYTF. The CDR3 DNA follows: TGTGCCAGCAGTATAGACACAGAGATCTATGGCTACACCTTC.

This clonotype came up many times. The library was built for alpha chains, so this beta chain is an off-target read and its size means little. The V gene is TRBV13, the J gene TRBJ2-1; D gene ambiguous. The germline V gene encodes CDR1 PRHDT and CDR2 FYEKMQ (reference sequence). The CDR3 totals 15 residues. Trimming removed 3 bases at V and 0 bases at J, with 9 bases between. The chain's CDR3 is CASSLDVSSYNEQFF. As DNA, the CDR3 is TGTGCCAGCAGCTTGGACGTAAGCTCCTACAATGAGCAGTTCTTC.

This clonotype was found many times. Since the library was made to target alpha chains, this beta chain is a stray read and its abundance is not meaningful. The CDR3 loop is CASGAAGGAGELFF. The DNA of the CDR3 is TGTGCCAGTGGGGCGGCAGGCGGAGCCGGGGAGCTGTTTTTT. The chain joins TRBV19 to TRBJ2-2; tentative D call: TRBD1 (5 bases). The CDR3 runs to 14 residues. The V gene lost 8 bases and the J gene lost 6 bases, with 16 bases spanning the gap. Looked up from germline, CDR1 is LNHDA and CDR2 is SQIVND (reference sequence).

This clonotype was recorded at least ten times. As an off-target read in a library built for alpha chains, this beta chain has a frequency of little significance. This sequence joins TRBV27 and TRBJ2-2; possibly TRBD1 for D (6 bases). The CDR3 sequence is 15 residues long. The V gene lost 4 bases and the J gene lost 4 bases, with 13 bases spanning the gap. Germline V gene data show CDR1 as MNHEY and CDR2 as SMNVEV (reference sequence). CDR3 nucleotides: TGTGCCAGCAGTTCTTCCGGGACAAGCACCGGGGAGCTGTTTTTT. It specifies CASSSSGTSTGELFF.

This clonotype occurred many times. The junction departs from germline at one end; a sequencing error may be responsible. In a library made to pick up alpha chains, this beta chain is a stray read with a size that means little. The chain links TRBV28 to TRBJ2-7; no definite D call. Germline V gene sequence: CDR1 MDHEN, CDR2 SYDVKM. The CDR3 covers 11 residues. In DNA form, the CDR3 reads TGTGCCAGCAGCCGAGGTGAACATACTCGCTTC. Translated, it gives CASSRGEHTRF.

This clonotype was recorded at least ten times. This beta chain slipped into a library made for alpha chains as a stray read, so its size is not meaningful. CDR3: CASSLTTGSQYF. CDR3 bases: TGTGCCAGCAGCTTAACAACCGGGTCCCAGTACTTC. The rearrangement uses TRBV7-8 and TRBJ2-5; D is unclear. V shed 2 bases and J shed 9 bases, with 10 bases lying between them. Germline loops: CDR1 SGHVS, CDR2 FQNEAQ. The CDR3 runs to 12 residues.

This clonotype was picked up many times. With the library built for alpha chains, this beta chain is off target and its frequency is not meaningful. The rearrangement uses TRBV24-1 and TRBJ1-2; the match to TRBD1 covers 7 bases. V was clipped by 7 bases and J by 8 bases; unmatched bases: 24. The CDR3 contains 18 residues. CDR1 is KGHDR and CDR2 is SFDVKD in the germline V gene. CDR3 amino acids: CATSTGEGQWSFSEGYTF. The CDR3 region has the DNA TGTGCCACCAGCACGGGCGAGGGACAGTGGAGCTTCAGCGAAGGCTACACCTTC.

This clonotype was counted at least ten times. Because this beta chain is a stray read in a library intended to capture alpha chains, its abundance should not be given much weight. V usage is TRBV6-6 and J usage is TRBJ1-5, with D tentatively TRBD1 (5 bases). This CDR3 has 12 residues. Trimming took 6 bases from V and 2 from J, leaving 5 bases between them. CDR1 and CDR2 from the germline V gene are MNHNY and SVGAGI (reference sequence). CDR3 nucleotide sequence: TGTGCCAGCAGGACAGGCAATCAGCCCCAGCATTTT. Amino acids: CASRTGNQPQHF.

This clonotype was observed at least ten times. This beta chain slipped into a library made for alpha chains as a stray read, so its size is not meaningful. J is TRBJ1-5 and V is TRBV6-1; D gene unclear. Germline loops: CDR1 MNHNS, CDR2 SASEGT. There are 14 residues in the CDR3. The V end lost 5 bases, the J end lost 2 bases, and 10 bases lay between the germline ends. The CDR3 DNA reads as TGTGCCAGCAGTCCTGGTGTCGGCAATCAGCCCCAGCATTTT. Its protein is CASSPGVGNQPQHF.

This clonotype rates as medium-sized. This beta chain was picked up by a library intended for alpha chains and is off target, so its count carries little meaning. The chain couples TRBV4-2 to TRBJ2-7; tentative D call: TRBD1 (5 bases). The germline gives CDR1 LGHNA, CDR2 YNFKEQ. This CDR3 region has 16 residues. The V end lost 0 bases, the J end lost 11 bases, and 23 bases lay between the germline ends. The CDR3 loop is CASSQEGLQLVRRKYF. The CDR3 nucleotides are TGTGCCAGCAGCCAAGAGGGGCTACAGCTAGTCCGACGGAAGTACTTC.

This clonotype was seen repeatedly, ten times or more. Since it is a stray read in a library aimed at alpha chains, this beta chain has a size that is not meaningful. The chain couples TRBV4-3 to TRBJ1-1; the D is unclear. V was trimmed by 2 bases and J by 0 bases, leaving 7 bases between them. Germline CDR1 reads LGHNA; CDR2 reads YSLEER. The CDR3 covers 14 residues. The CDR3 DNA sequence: TGCGCCAGCAGCCAATCTACGGTGAACACTGAAGCTTTCTTT. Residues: CASSQSTVNTEAFF.

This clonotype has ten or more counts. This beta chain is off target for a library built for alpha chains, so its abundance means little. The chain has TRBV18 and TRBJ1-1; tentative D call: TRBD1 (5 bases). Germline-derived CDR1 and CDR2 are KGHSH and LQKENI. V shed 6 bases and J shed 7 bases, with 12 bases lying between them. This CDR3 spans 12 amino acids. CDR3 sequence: CASSDPGVEAFF. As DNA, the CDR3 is TGTGCCAGCTCGGATCCGGGGGTTGAAGCTTTCTTT. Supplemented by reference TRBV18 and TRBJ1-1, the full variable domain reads NAGVMQNPRHLVRRRGQEARLRCSPMKGHSHVYWYRQLPEEGLKFMVYLQKENIIDESGMPKERFSAEFPKEGPSILRIQQVVRGDSAAYFCASSDPGVEAFFGQGTRLTVV.

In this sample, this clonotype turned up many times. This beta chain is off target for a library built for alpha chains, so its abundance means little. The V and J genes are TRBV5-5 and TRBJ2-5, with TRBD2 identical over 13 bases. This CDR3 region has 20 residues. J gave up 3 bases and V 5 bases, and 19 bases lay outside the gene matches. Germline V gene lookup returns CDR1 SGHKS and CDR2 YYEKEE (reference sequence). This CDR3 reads CASRALAGGPKSLAEETQYF. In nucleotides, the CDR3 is TGTGCCAGCAGGGCACTAGCGGGAGGGCCGAAGTCATTAGCTGAAGAGACCCAGTACTTC.

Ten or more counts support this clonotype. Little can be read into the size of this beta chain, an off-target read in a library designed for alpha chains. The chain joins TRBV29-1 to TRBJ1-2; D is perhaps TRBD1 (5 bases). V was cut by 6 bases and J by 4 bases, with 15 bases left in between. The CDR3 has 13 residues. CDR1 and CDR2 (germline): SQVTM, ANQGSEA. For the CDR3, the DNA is TGCAGCGTGAGACCGGGGAGGGGCTATGGCTACACCTTC. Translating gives CSVRPGRGYGYTF.

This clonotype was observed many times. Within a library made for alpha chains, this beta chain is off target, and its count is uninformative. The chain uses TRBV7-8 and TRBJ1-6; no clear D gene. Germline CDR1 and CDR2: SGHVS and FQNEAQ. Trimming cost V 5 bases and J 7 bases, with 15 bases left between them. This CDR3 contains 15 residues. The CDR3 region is CASSPEVSGNSPLHF. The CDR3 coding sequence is TGTGCCAGCAGCCCAGAGGTTAGCGGGAATTCACCCCTCCACTTT.

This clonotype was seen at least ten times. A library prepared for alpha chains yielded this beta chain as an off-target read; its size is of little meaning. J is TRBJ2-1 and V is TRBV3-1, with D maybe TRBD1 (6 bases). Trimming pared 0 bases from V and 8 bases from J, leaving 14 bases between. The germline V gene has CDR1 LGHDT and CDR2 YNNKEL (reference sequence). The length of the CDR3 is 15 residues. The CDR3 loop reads CASSQDRGFGDEQFF. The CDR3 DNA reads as TGTGCCAGCAGCCAAGACAGGGGTTTCGGCGATGAGCAGTTCTTC.

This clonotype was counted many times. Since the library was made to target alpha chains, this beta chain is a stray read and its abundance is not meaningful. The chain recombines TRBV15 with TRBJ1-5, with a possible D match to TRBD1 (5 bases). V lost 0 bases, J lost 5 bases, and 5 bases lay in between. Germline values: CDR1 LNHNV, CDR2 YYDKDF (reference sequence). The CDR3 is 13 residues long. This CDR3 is CATSREGDQPQHF. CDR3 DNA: TGTGCCACCAGCAGAGAAGGGGATCAGCCCCAGCATTTT. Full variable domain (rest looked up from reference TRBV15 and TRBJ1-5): DAMVIQNPRYQVTQFGKPVTLSCSQTLNHNVMYWYQQKSSQAPKLLFHYYDKDFNNEADTPDNFQSRRPNTSFCFLDIRSPGLGDTAMYLCATSREGDQPQHFGDGTRLSIL.

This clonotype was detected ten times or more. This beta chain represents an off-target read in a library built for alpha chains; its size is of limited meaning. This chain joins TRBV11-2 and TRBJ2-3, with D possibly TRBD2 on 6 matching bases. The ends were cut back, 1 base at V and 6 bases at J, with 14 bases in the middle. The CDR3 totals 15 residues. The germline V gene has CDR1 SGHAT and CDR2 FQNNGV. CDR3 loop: CASSLGGNYEDTQYF. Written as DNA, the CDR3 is TGTGCCAGCAGCTTAGGCGGGAACTATGAGGATACGCAGTATTTT.